This T cell receptor (beta chain) appears in the sequencing data of a study of control samples from healthy donors and cancer patients. Repertoires were generated with immunoSEQ multiplex PCR, while TCRdb's copy carries only in-frame clones and drops some. The table includes over 150,000 clones, 90% to 95% detected once. Germline CDR1 and CDR2: LGHNA and YSLEER. The CDR3 has 17 amino acids. Losses at the gene ends were 1 base for V and 0 bases for J; bases not matched to a gene: 5. Sequencing used blood. The rearrangement uses TRBV4-3 and TRBJ1-2, with 10 bases fitting TRBD1. The TCR originated in a man under 40 in good health. The CDR3 spells CASSQVDRGASNYGYTF. CDR3 sequence (DNA): TGCGCCAGCAGCCAAGTGGACAGGGGGGCATCTAACTATGGCTACACCTTC.